One and the same sample provided the 32 T cell receptor beta chains below, sequenced in a study of T cell repertoires in cytomegalovirus infection. TCRdb re-analysed the reads in MiXCR, keeping a single row per CDR3 protein. The data show around 550,000 distinct CDR3 sequences, less than 30% seen once. Sequencing used PBMCs. These receptors came from a human donor in good health (CMV status not recorded). Some clones in this sample may be carry-over from other donors' samples.

This clonotype was counted only a few times. The chain combines TRBV29-1 with TRBJ1-2, with D unclear. Germline V gives CDR1 SQVTM, CDR2 ANQGSEA. V shed 0 bases and J shed 4 bases, with 15 bases lying between them. The CDR3 is 15 amino acids. CDR3 coding DNA: TGCAGCGTTGAAGATCCCCCCGGACGGTTCTATGGCTACACCTTC. It codes for CSVEDPPGRFYGYTF.

Here the CDR3 reads CASNTRRQGGNEQFF. CDR3 in DNA: TGTGCCAGCAACACGCGAAGACAGGGGGGGAATGAGCAGTTCTTC. The chain is built from TRBV28 and TRBJ2-1; TRBD1 aligns across 9 bases. This CDR3 is built from 15 residues. Looked up from germline, CDR1 is MDHEN and CDR2 is SYDVKM. With 7 bases clipped from V and 7 bases from J, the junction kept 11 bases outside the gene matches.

The CDR3 nucleotides are TGTGCCAGCAAGGGGGGGACCGGGGAGCTGTTTTTT. This gives the protein CASKGGTGELFF. J is TRBJ2-2 and V is TRBV9; a possible D gene is TRBD2 (7 bases). Trimming cost V 6 bases and J 5 bases, with 8 bases left between them. The CDR3 sequence is 12 residues long. Germline V gene sequence: CDR1 SGDLS, CDR2 YYNGEE.

This clonotype was counted ten times or more. The J gene is TRBJ1-4, the V gene TRBV7-2; D unresolved. V was pared by 0 bases and J by 6 bases, with 5 bases between. CDR3 length: 13 amino acids. Germline V gene data show CDR1 as SGHTA and CDR2 as FQGNSA. CDR3 nucleotides: TGTGCCAGCAGCTTAGCTCTCTATGAAAAACTGTTTTTT. Encoded protein: CASSLALYEKLFF. Based on the CDR3 plus reference TRBV7-2 and TRBJ1-4, the full variable domain is GAGVSQSPSNKVTEKGKDVELRCDPISGHTALYWYRQSLGQGLEFLIYFQGNSAPDKSGLPSDRFSAERTGGSVSTLTIQRTQQEDSAVYLCASSLALYEKLFFGSGTQLSVL.

The chain joins TRBV5-1 to TRBJ1-2; TRBD1 matches 9 bases. The germline CDR1 and CDR2 sequences are SGHRS and YFSETQ. The CDR3 runs to 15 residues. Germline trimming cut 2 bases from V and 6 bases from J; bases unmatched to any gene: 8. The CDR3 DNA reads TGCGCCAGCAGCTTCTATAGAACAGGGGGCGATGGCTACACCTTC. It is translated as CASSFYRTGGDGYTF.

The rearrangement uses TRBV25-1 and TRBJ2-3; 8 bases are a match to TRBD1. The CDR3 length is 16 residues. Trimming removed 3 bases from V and 4 bases from J; junction bases left unmatched: 9. Germline V lookup: CDR1 MGHDK, CDR2 SYGVNS. CDR3 loop: CASSEGPGGKADTQYF. CDR3 nucleotides: TGTGCCAGCAGTGAGGGTCCAGGGGGCAAGGCAGATACGCAGTATTTT.

This clonotype has only a few counts. The chain uses TRBV7-2 and TRBJ1-4; 9 bases match TRBD1. Trimming cost V 5 bases and J 6 bases; bases outside gene matches: 7. This CDR3 is 15 amino acids long. CDR1 is SGHTA and CDR2 is FQGNSA in the germline V gene. The CDR3 loop is CASSPDRGRHEKLFF. The CDR3 DNA follows: TGTGCCAGCAGCCCGGACAGGGGCAGACATGAAAAACTGTTTTTT.

This clonotype occurred many times. J is TRBJ2-2 and V is TRBV7-3, with TRBD2 identical over 8 bases. After removal of 6 bases from V and 4 bases from J, the junction contained 10 bases not matched to a gene. Germline assignment: CDR1 SGHTA and CDR2 FQGTGA. This CDR3 spans 16 amino acids. CDR3 sequence: CASSYTGTRGTGELFF. The CDR3 region has the DNA TGTGCCAGCAGTTACACCGGGACTAGAGGCACCGGGGAGCTGTTTTTT.

The CDR3 loop reads CASSQGSRLYGYTF. In DNA form, the CDR3 reads TGCGCCAGCAGCCAAGGCTCCAGGTTATATGGCTACACCTTC. The V and J genes are TRBV4-1 and TRBJ1-2; D is undetermined. This CDR3 spans 14 amino acids. The germline gives CDR1 MGHRA, CDR2 YSYEKL. The V end was cut by 1 base, the J end by 5 bases, with 11 bases between.

This chain joins TRBV10-2 and TRBJ2-1; 7 bases fit TRBD2. CDR1 is WSHSY, CDR2 SAAADI, per germline. The length of the CDR3 is 16 residues. The J segment lost 0 bases and the V segment lost 3 bases, leaving 5 bases of the junction unmatched. CDR3: CASSDPAGSSYNEQFF. CDR3 bases: TGCGCCAGCAGTGATCCAGCGGGGAGCTCCTACAATGAGCAGTTCTTC.

This clonotype was observed a few times. The J gene is TRBJ2-7, the V gene TRBV4-3; D perhaps matches TRBD1 (5 bases). CDR1 is LGHNA, CDR2 YSLEER, per germline. The CDR3 spans 15 residues. The germline V and J ends were trimmed by 1 base and 1 base, with 11 bases remaining between them. The CDR3 here is CASSQGTGFSYEQYF. In DNA form, the CDR3 reads TGCGCCAGCAGCCAAGGAACAGGTTTTTCCTACGAGCAGTACTTC.

The chain uses TRBV30 and TRBJ2-3; 7 positions match TRBD2. Per the germline V gene, CDR1 is GTSNPN and CDR2 is SVGIG (reference sequence). The CDR3 sequence is 15 residues long. The J segment lost 3 bases and the V segment lost 0 bases, leaving 6 bases of the junction unmatched. The CDR3 spells CAWSVIAGPTDTQYF. The CDR3 DNA follows: TGTGCCTGGAGTGTAATAGCGGGTCCTACAGATACGCAGTATTTT.

This clonotype was detected a few times. V usage is TRBV7-9 and J usage is TRBJ2-3; D not resolved. This CDR3 spans 9 amino acids. The germline V gene has CDR1 SEHNR and CDR2 FQNEAQ (reference sequence). Trimming cost V 10 bases and J 5 bases, with 4 bases left between them. CDR3 residues: CATGDTQYF. In DNA, the CDR3 is TGTGCCACCGGAGATACGCAGTATTTT. Full variable domain (missing parts from reference TRBV7-9 and TRBJ2-3): DTGVSQNPRHKITKRGQNVTFRCDPISEHNRLYWYRQTLGQGPEFLTYFQNEAQLEKSRLLSDRFSAERPKGSFSTLEIQRTEQGDSAMYLCATGDTQYFGPGTRLTVL.

There are a few counts of this clonotype. The chain uses TRBV29-1 and TRBJ1-1, with unresolved D. The CDR3 runs 10 residues. Looked up from germline, CDR1 is SQVTM and CDR2 is ANQGSEA. Trimming pared 6 bases from V and 3 bases from J, leaving 5 bases between. This CDR3 reads CSVADTEAFF. DNA for the CDR3: TGCAGCGTAGCCGACACTGAAGCTTTCTTT.

This clonotype was seen more than once but under ten times. This chain connects TRBV6-8 to TRBJ2-7; the D gene is possibly TRBD1 (6 bases). In germline, CDR1 is MNHGY, CDR2 SAAAGT. CDR3 size: 12 residues. V was cut by 6 bases and J by 6 bases, with 12 bases left in between. As DNA, the CDR3 is TGTGCCAGCAGGGACAGCTGGGGCGAGCAGTACTTC. Encoded protein: CASRDSWGEQYF.

V gene TRBV18 combines with J gene TRBJ2-2; D perhaps matches TRBD2 (5 bases). In germline, CDR1 is KGHSH, CDR2 LQKENI. V was pared by 4 bases and J by 1 base, with 10 bases between. This CDR3 region has 15 residues. CDR3: CASSLTGKNTGELFF. CDR3 sequence (DNA): TGTGCCAGCTCACTGACGGGAAAGAACACCGGGGAGCTGTTTTTT.

V usage is TRBV11-3 and J usage is TRBJ2-2, with D possibly TRBD2 on 6 matching bases. V lost 5 bases and J lost 6, with 19 bases in between. In germline, CDR1 is SGHNT, CDR2 YENEEA. The length of the CDR3 is 16 residues. CDR3 sequence reads: CASSLPWGEKAGELFF. The CDR3 DNA reads as TGTGCCAGCAGCCTACCTTGGGGGGAGAAGGCCGGGGAGCTGTTTTTT.

This clonotype was seen a handful of times. This chain links TRBV24-1 with TRBJ2-1; TRBD2 agrees at 9 bases. The ends lost 4 bases at V and 2 bases at J; junction bases unmatched: 5. Germline loops: CDR1 KGHDR, CDR2 SFDVKD. The CDR3 loop spans 16 amino acids. The CDR3 spells CATSDPLAGPYNEQFF. The DNA for the CDR3 is TGTGCCACCAGTGACCCCCTAGCGGGACCCTACAATGAGCAGTTCTTC.

A note on this clonotype: A clone one base away is much larger, so this may be a read error. This chain uses TRBV7-3 with TRBJ2-3; D is unclear. The CDR3 runs to 14 residues. Germline V gives CDR1 SGHTA, CDR2 FQGTGA. The V and J ends lost 5 bases and 4 bases respectively, with 13 bases between them. CDR3 protein: CASSPPQLSDTQYF. For the CDR3, the DNA is TGTGCCAGCAGCCCGCCCCAACTGTCAGATACGCAGTATTTT.

V is TRBV7-3 and J is TRBJ2-1; maybe TRBD2 (7 bases). Germline CDR1 SGHTA, CDR2 FQGTGA. Trimming stripped 1 base from V and 9 bases from J, with 19 bases between. The CDR3 spans 16 residues. The CDR3 sequence is CASSLRGGAGTPEQFF. In DNA form, the CDR3 reads TGTGCCAGCAGCTTAAGGGGGGGGGCCGGGACTCCTGAGCAGTTCTTC.

This chain uses TRBV30 with TRBJ2-2; unclear D gene. Trimming shortened V by 4 bases and J by 6 bases, and 18 bases separated the two germline ends. The CDR3 covers 15 residues. Germline values: CDR1 GTSNPN, CDR2 SVGIG (reference sequence). CDR3 in amino acids: CAWTPSQAGSGELFF. The CDR3 coding sequence is TGTGCCTGGACCCCCTCCCAGGCCGGGTCCGGGGAGCTGTTTTTT.

This rearrangement joins TRBV20-1 to TRBJ1-1; D remains unclear. This CDR3 spans 11 amino acids. Trimming took off 0 bases at V and 5 bases at J, with 4 bases between the two ends. CDR1 and CDR2 (germline): DFQATT, SNEGSKA (reference sequence). The CDR3 spells CSAREETEAFF. CDR3 nucleotides: TGCAGTGCTAGAGAGGAAACTGAAGCTTTCTTT.

This clonotype showed up just a few times. The chain uses TRBV19 and TRBJ1-5; no firm D call. The CDR3 length is 15 residues. Germline loops: CDR1 LNHDA, CDR2 SQIVND (reference sequence). V was clipped by 5 bases and J by 0 bases, with 11 bases between them. CDR3 nucleotides: TGTGCCAGTAGTTTAAACAGTTATAGCAATCAGCCCCAGCATTTT. Translation gives CASSLNSYSNQPQHF.

This clonotype has ten or more counts. The chain employs TRBV4-1 and TRBJ2-1; 7 nucleotides line up with TRBD2. This CDR3 region has 16 residues. V lost 1 base, J lost 2 bases, and 5 bases stayed unmatched. Germline loops: CDR1 MGHRA, CDR2 YSYEKL. CDR3 DNA sequence: TGCGCCAGCAGCCAAGGGGAGGGCGGACCCTACAATGAGCAGTTCTTC. Translation gives CASSQGEGGPYNEQFF.

This clonotype was recorded at least ten times. This rearrangement joins TRBV7-2 to TRBJ2-1, with D tentatively TRBD2 (6 bases). The V gene's germline CDR1 is SGHTA and CDR2 FQGNSA. The ends were cut back, 3 bases at V and 4 bases at J, with 10 bases in the middle. The CDR3 length is 14 residues. This CDR3 is CASSFTSSYNEQFF. Here the CDR3 DNA reads TGTGCCAGCAGCTTTACTAGCAGTTACAATGAGCAGTTCTTC.

This chain connects TRBV4-1 to TRBJ1-4; no reliable D call. V shed 2 bases and J shed 0 bases, with 13 bases lying between them. Germline lookup yields CDR1 MGHRA and CDR2 YSYEKL. There are 17 residues in the CDR3. This chain's CDR3 is CASSQIKNTATNEKLFF. CDR3 DNA sequence: TGCGCCAGCAGCCAAATCAAAAACACAGCAACTAATGAAAAACTGTTTTTT.

This chain connects TRBV2 to TRBJ2-1, with 7 bases identical to TRBD2. The CDR3 length is 13 residues. Germline V CDR1 and CDR2: SNHLY, FYNNEI. V trimming: 1 base; J trimming: 12 bases; junction bases outside the gene matches: 6. The CDR3 bases are TGTGCCAGCAGTGAAGAACCCGAGCGGGGGCAGTTCTTC. Translation gives CASSEEPERGQFF.

This clonotype was seen repeatedly, ten times or more. This chain links TRBV7-2 with TRBJ2-5; D gene ambiguous. The V end lost 5 bases, the J end lost 1 base, and 11 bases lay between the germline ends. The V gene's germline CDR1 is SGHTA and CDR2 FQGNSA. The CDR3 runs to 14 residues. The CDR3 loop reads CASSAGRTQETQYF. The CDR3 DNA reads TGTGCCAGCAGCGCTGGACGGACCCAAGAGACCCAGTACTTC. The full variable domain, in which reference TRBV7-2 and TRBJ2-5 provide the parts outside the CDR3, is GAGVSQSPSNKVTEKGKDVELRCDPISGHTALYWYRQSLGQGLEFLIYFQGNSAPDKSGLPSDRFSAERTGGSVSTLTIQRTQQEDSAVYLCASSAGRTQETQYFGPGTRLLVL.

This rearrangement joins TRBV6-1 to TRBJ2-5, with 8 bases fitting TRBD1. This CDR3 is 14 amino acids long. Germline CDR1 is MNHNS and CDR2 is SASEGT. The trim removed 2 bases at V and 7 bases at J, leaving 6 bases unmatched. CDR3 sequence: CASSELGQGATQYF. The DNA for the CDR3 is TGTGCCAGCAGTGAACTCGGACAGGGAGCGACCCAGTACTTC.

This clonotype has a handful of counts. The V and J genes are TRBV7-6 and TRBJ2-5, with D perhaps assigned TRBD1 or TRBD2 (6 bases each). There are 14 residues in the CDR3. Trimming cost V 2 bases and J 5 bases, with 12 bases left between them. Germline CDR1 is SGHVS and CDR2 is FNYEAQ. The CDR3, as DNA: TGTGCCAGCAGCTTAACGGGGGCGCGTGAGACCCAGTACTTC. Protein product: CASSLTGARETQYF.

The gene calls are TRBV20-1 and TRBJ1-3, with D unclear. Germline V gene lookup returns CDR1 DFQATT and CDR2 SNEGSKA (reference sequence). The CDR3 covers 11 residues. Deletions cut 6 bases from V and 10 bases from J, with 13 bases between. The CDR3: CSAQDRATIYF. DNA for the CDR3: TGCAGTGCCCAGGACCGGGCGACCATATATTTT.

The V and J genes are TRBV15 and TRBJ2-1; 9 positions agree with TRBD2. With V trimmed by 1 base and J by 6 bases, 4 bases remained unmatched. The length of the CDR3 is 15 residues. Germline V gene lookup returns CDR1 LNHNV and CDR2 YYDKDF (reference sequence). In DNA form, the CDR3 reads TGTGCCACCAGCAGAGCACTAGCGGGCCTCAATGAGCAGTTCTTC. Translating it yields CATSRALAGLNEQFF.